The 10 T cell receptor beta chains reported below all come from one sample, sequenced in a study of Graves' ophthalmopathy and Graves' hyperthyroidism. The authors amplified TCR beta CDR3 regions from RNA transcripts. HTBI primers were used in a first-round RT-PCR, which preceded a second-round multiplex PCR. MiXCR, run by TCRdb on the multiplex PCR reads, gives a single entry per CDR3 protein. Of about 220,000 distinct CDR3 sequences listed, 20% to 25% were seen once; the top ten hold roughly 39%. The sequenced material came from peripheral blood. All receptors come from a woman aged 45 to 65 with Graves' ophthalmopathy.

This clonotype was detected ten times or more. The rearrangement joins TRBV6-5 to TRBJ2-7; 12 bases map to TRBD2. This CDR3 is built from 18 residues. The germline V gene encodes CDR1 MNHEY and CDR2 SVGAGI. The V and J ends lost 0 bases and 0 bases, in that order; junction bases with no gene match: 6. Written as DNA, the CDR3 is TGTGCCAGCAGTTACTCGGGGGGGACTAGCGGGTTCTCCTACGAGCAGTACTTC. Translation gives CASSYSGGTSGFSYEQYF.

The sample holds many counts of this clonotype. The chain carries TRBV29-1 and TRBJ2-7; possible D gene TRBD1, 6 bases. Germline loops: CDR1 SQVTM, CDR2 ANQGSEA. This CDR3 has 19 residues. Trimming removed 1 base from V and 2 bases from J, with 27 bases in between. The CDR3 DNA reads TGCAGCGTTGAAGCGGAATTCTATAATAAGGGGGTTCTGACCTACGAGCAGTACTTC. Protein product: CSVEAEFYNKGVLTYEQYF.

In its sample, this clonotype was seen many times. The CDR3 reads CSPFFRTAGEQYF. DNA for the CDR3: TGCAGTCCCTTCTTCAGGACCGCGGGGGAGCAGTACTTC. The chain links TRBV20-1 to TRBJ2-7, with a tentative D call TRBD2 (6 bases). The CDR3 spans 13 residues. Trimming left V 8 bases short and J 7 bases short, with 21 bases between. Germline CDR1 reads DFQATT; CDR2 reads SNEGSKA (reference sequence).

The rearrangement uses TRBV28 and TRBJ1-6; no reliable D call. V lost 3 bases and J lost 7, with 13 bases in between. The CDR3 totals 15 residues. Germline lookup yields CDR1 MDHEN and CDR2 SYDVKM. The CDR3 is CASSFFALRNSPLHF. The CDR3 region has the DNA TGTGCCAGCAGTTTCTTCGCTCTCAGAAATTCACCCCTCCACTTT.

The chain joins TRBV3-1 to TRBJ2-7, with D uncertain. Trimming removed 1 base at V and 6 bases at J, with 13 bases between. The CDR3 sequence is 14 residues long. Germline V gene data show CDR1 as LGHDT and CDR2 as YNNKEL (reference sequence). In nucleotides, the CDR3 is TGTGCCAGCAGCCAAGGGGTCCTAACGATCGAGCAGTACTTC. Its protein is CASSQGVLTIEQYF.

There are many counts of this clonotype. The chain carries TRBV6-5 and TRBJ2-2; 8 bases are shared with TRBD1. CDR1 MNHEY and CDR2 SVGAGI come from the germline V gene. The CDR3 sequence is 17 residues long. The V gene end was trimmed by 0 bases and the J gene end by 4 bases; junction bases not matched to a gene: 7. The CDR3 DNA reads as TGTGCCAGCAGTTACTCGAGGGGACAGGTCGTCACCGGGGAGCTGTTTTTT. Translation: CASSYSRGQVVTGELFF.

This rearrangement joins TRBV6-1 to TRBJ2-5; a possible D gene is TRBD2 (6 bases). Germline V gene sequence: CDR1 MNHNS, CDR2 SASEGT. The germline V and J ends were trimmed by 6 bases and 4 bases, with 18 bases remaining between them. The CDR3 consists of 15 residues. CDR3 bases: TGTGCCAGCAGCGGAGGGACCGCGGACGTAGAGACCCAGTACTTC. Residues: CASSGGTADVETQYF.

In this sample, this clonotype turned up many times. This sequence joins TRBV15 and TRBJ2-2, with unresolved D. Trimming took off 5 bases at V and 1 base at J, with 8 bases between the two ends. Germline values: CDR1 LNHNV, CDR2 YYDKDF (reference sequence). This CDR3 is built from 14 residues. CDR3 nucleotides: TGTGCCACCAGCTCACGACAGAACACCGGGGAGCTGTTTTTT. Translated: CATSSRQNTGELFF.

This clonotype was recorded at least ten times. The V gene is TRBV29-1, the J gene TRBJ2-5; the match to TRBD2 covers 7 bases. Germline lookup yields CDR1 SQVTM and CDR2 ANQGSEA. The CDR3 has 12 amino acids. V was pared by 5 bases and J by 5 bases, with 5 bases of the junction left unmatched. CDR3 in amino acids: CSVQRGGETQYF. Written as DNA, the CDR3 is TGCAGCGTTCAGCGGGGAGGGGAGACCCAGTACTTC. The whole variable domain, filled in from reference TRBV29-1 and TRBJ2-5, reads SAVISQKPSRDICQRGTSLTIQCQVDSQVTMMFWYRQQPGQSLTLIATANQGSEATYESGFVIDKFPISRPNLTFSTLTVSNMSPEDSSIYLCSVQRGGETQYFGPGTRLLVL.

This chain joins TRBV20-1 and TRBJ1-3, with D uncertain. The CDR3 is 14 residues long. From germline, CDR1 is DFQATT and CDR2 SNEGSKA (reference sequence). Trimming stripped 5 bases from V and 4 bases from J, with 15 bases between. Here the CDR3 DNA reads TGCAGTGCTGGAAAGGACGCGACGGGAAACACCATATATTTT. Amino acids: CSAGKDATGNTIYF.